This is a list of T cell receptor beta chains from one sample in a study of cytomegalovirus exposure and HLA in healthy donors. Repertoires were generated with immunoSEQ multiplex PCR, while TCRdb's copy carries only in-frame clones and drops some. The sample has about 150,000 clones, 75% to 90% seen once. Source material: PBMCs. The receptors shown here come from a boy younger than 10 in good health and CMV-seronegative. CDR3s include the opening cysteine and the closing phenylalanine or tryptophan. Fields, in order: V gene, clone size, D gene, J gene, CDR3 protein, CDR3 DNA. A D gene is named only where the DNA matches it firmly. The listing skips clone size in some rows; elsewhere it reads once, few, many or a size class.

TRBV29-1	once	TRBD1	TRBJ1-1	CSAYRDRGRRTEAFF	TGCAGCGCCTACCGGGACAGGGGAAGGAGAACTGAAGCTTTCTTT
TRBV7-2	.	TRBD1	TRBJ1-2	CASSFSGTGAYGYTF	TGTGCCAGCAGTTTCTCCGGGACAGGGGCCTATGGCTACACCTTC
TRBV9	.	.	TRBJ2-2	CASSVNLGHFTGELFF	TGTGCCAGCAGCGTAAACTTGGGACACTTCACCGGGGAGCTGTTTTTT
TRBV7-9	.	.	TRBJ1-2	CSSSSGGGTGYTF	TGTTCCAGCAGTTCCGGGGGGGGAACTGGCTACACCTTC
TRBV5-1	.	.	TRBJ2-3	CASSWQRVRTDTQYF	TGCGCCAGCAGCTGGCAGCGGGTGCGCACAGATACGCAGTATTTT
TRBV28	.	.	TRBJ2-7	CASSASGRGSYEQYF	TGTGCCAGCAGCGCGAGCGGACGGGGATCCTACGAGCAGTACTTC
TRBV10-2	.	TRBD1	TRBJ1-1	CASVNRGNTEAFF	TGCGCCAGCGTAAACAGGGGGAACACTGAAGCTTTCTTT
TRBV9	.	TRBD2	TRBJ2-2	CASRTSGNTGELFF	TGTGCCAGCAGGACTAGCGGAAACACCGGGGAGCTGTTTTTT
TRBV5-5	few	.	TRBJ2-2	CASSPVTGELFF	TGTGCCAGCAGCCCAGTCACCGGGGAGCTGTTTTTT
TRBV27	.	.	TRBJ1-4	CASSLARATNEKLFF	TGTGCCAGCAGTTTAGCGCGGGCAACTAATGAAAAACTGTTTTTT
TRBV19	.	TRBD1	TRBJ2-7	CASSPRWGTEDYEQYF	TGTGCCAGTAGTCCCCGGTGGGGGACAGAGGACTACGAGCAGTACTTC
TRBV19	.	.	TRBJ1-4	CASSIEAGLYEKLFF	TGTGCCAGTAGTATAGAAGCCGGACTCTATGAAAAACTGTTTTTT
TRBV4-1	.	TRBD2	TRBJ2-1	CASSQVLAGHNEQFF	TGCGCCAGCAGCCAAGTGCTAGCGGGGCACAATGAGCAGTTCTTC
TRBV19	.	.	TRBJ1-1	CASSLRSGVGAEAFF	TGTGCCAGTAGTCTACGGTCAGGGGTAGGCGCTGAAGCTTTCTTT
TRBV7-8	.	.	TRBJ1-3	CASSLSRRDTGNTIYF	TGTGCCAGCAGCTTAAGTCGACGTGACACTGGAAACACCATATATTTT
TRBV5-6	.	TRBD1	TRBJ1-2	CASSLDRAVYTF	TGTGCCAGCAGTTTAGACAGGGCAGTCTACACCTTC
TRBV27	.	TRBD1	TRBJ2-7	CASSLRDRAEQYF	TGTGCCAGCAGTCTCCGGGACAGGGCCGAGCAGTACTTC
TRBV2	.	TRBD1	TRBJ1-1	CASAGGSWTEAFF	TGTGCCAGCGCAGGGGGTTCGTGGACTGAAGCTTTCTTT
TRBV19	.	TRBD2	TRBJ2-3	CASSILAGDTGTDTQYF	TGTGCCAGTAGTATCCTAGCGGGAGATACTGGCACAGATACGCAGTATTTT
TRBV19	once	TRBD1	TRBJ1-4	CASSLPHRGGTNEKLFF	TGTGCCAGTAGTCTTCCTCACAGGGGGGGGACTAATGAAAAACTGTTTTTT
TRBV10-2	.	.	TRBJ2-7	CASTLTVPDYEQYF	TGCGCCAGCACCCTGACTGTCCCCGACTACGAGCAGTACTTC
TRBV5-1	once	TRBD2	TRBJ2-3	CASSFGDGGDTQYF	TGCGCCAGCAGCTTCGGAGACGGGGGGGATACGCAGTATTTT
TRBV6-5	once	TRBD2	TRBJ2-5	CASSYILAGVKTQYF	TGTGCCAGCAGTTATATACTAGCGGGAGTTAAGACCCAGTACTTC
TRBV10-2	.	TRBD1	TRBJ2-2	CASSRTGGTGELFF	TGCGCCAGCTCACGGACAGGGGGCACCGGGGAGCTGTTTTTT
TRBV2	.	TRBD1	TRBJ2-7	CASSGRDRGFYEQYF	TGTGCCAGCAGTGGTCGGGACAGGGGATTCTACGAGCAGTACTTC
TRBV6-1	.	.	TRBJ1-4	CASTYTGFNEKLFF	TGTGCCAGCACCTATACAGGGTTCAATGAAAAACTGTTTTTT
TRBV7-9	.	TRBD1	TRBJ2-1	CASSLYGTGLNEQFF	TGTGCCAGCAGCTTATATGGGACAGGGCTCAATGAGCAGTTCTTC
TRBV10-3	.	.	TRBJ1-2	CAISEINSADYGYTF	TGTGCCATCAGTGAAATTAATTCGGCGGACTATGGCTACACCTTC
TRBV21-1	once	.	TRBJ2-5	CASSKGEGGGAYETQYF	TGTGCCAGCAGCAAAGGAGAGGGCGGGGGGGCTTATGAGACCCAGTACTTC
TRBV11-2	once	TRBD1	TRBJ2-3	CASSPGTDTDTQYF	TGTGCCAGCAGCCCCGGGACAGACACAGATACGCAGTATTTT
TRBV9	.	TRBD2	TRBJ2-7	CASSVGTSGSDEQYF	TGTGCCAGCAGCGTAGGGACTAGCGGGAGCGACGAGCAGTACTTC
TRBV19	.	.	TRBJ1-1	CASHRFDYRALNTEAFF	TGTGCCAGTCACCGGTTCGATTACAGGGCACTCAACACTGAAGCTTTCTTT
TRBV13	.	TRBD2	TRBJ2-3	CASSSEGLAAILSTDTQYF	TGTGCCAGCAGCTCAGAAGGACTAGCGGCTATACTTAGCACAGATACGCAGTATTTT
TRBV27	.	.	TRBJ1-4	CASSKAGGTNEKLFF	TGTGCCAGCAGTAAGGCGGGGGGGACTAATGAAAAACTGTTTTTT
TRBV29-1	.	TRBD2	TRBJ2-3	CSALAGRSTDTQYF	TGCAGCGCCCTAGCGGGGAGAAGCACAGATACGCAGTATTTT
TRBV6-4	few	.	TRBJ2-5	CASSDRGTEELGETQYF	TGTGCCAGCAGTGACCGCGGGACTGAGGAGCTGGGGGAGACCCAGTACTTC
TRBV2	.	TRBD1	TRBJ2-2	CASKGQGVDTGELFF	TGTGCCAGCAAAGGACAGGGTGTCGACACCGGGGAGCTGTTTTTT
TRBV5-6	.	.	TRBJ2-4	CASSLQNQKNIQYF	TGTGCCAGCAGCTTGCAGAATCAAAAAAACATTCAGTACTTC
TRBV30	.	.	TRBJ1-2	CAWTGALRGYGYTF	TGTGCCTGGACAGGGGCCCTCCGGGGCTATGGCTACACCTTC
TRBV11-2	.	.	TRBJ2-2	CASRSITGFGELFF	TGTGCCAGCAGATCCATTACAGGTTTCGGGGAGCTGTTTTTT
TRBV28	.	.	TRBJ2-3	CASSQGIPDTQYF	TGTGCCAGCAGTCAGGGTATACCAGATACGCAGTATTTT
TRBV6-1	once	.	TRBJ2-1	CASSEAHFPSLYNEQFF	TGTGCCAGCAGTGAAGCGCATTTTCCCTCCCTATACAATGAGCAGTTCTTC
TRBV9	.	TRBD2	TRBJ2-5	CASSGTSGYQETQYF	TGTGCCAGCAGCGGGACTAGCGGGTACCAAGAGACCCAGTACTTC
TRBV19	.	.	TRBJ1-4	CASRRANEKLFF	TGTGCCAGTAGACGGGCTAATGAAAAACTGTTTTTT
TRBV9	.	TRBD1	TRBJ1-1	CASSVGWGRGTEAFF	TGTGCCAGCAGCGTAGGCTGGGGCAGGGGGACTGAAGCTTTCTTT
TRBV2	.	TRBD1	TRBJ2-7	CASRQGAHEQYF	TGTGCCAGTCGACAGGGGGCCCACGAGCAGTACTTC
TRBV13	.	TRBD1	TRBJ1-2	CASSLGRGQGASYGYTF	TGTGCCAGCAGCTTAGGCCGGGGACAGGGGGCCAGCTATGGCTACACCTTC
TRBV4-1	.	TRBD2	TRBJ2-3	CASSPWTSGGAVDTQYF	TGCGCCAGCAGCCCATGGACTAGCGGGGGGGCGGTGGATACGCAGTATTTT
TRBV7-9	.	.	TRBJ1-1	CASSFQFTEAFF	TGTGCCAGCAGCTTCCAATTCACTGAAGCTTTCTTT
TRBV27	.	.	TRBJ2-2	CASSRGAGELFF	TGTGCCAGCAGCAGGGGGGCCGGGGAGCTGTTTTTT
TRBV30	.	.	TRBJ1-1	CAWSRWGGANTEAFF	TGTGCCTGGAGTCGGTGGGGGGGCGCGAACACTGAAGCTTTCTTT
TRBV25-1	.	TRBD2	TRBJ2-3	CASSGRGRGNTQYF	TGTGCCAGCAGTGGTCGAGGGAGGGGTAATACGCAGTATTTT
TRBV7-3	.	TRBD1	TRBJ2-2	CASSSRGPDWTGELFF	TGTGCCAGCAGCAGCAGGGGGCCGGATTGGACCGGGGAGCTGTTTTTT
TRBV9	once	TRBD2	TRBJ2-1	CASSPGTSGRASYNEQFF	TGTGCCAGCAGCCCAGGGACTAGCGGGAGGGCCTCCTACAATGAGCAGTTCTTC
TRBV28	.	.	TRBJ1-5	CASSTTDGEDSNQPQHF	TGTGCCAGCAGTACTACAGACGGGGAGGATAGCAATCAGCCCCAGCATTTT
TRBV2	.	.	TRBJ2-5	CASSSGTPKETQYF	TGTGCCAGCAGTTCCGGGACACCTAAAGAGACCCAGTACTTC
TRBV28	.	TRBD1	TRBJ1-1	CALQGGSNTEAFF	TGTGCCCTACAGGGGGGTTCGAACACTGAAGCTTTCTTT
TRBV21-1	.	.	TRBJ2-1	CASSKDGFLVFYNEQFF	TGTGCCAGCAGCAAAGACGGTTTCCTAGTGTTTTACAATGAGCAGTTCTTC
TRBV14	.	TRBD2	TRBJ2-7	CASSARLAGVYEQYF	TGTGCCAGCAGCGCCCGACTAGCGGGAGTATACGAGCAGTACTTC
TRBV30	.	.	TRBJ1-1	CAWSRSHPMNTEAFF	TGTGCCTGGAGTCGGTCGCATCCCATGAACACTGAAGCTTTCTTT